This T cell receptor (beta chain) was observed in a study of blood T cell repertoires in COVID-19. Turning to the study itself: COVID-19 samples collected from the United States, Italy and Spain covered acute and convalescent phases. T cells, B-cell-depleted T cells, or PBMCs provided the cDNA or gDNA that served as material.

Germline V lookup: CDR1 SEHNR, CDR2 FQNEAQ (reference sequence). V was clipped by 5 bases and J by 0 bases, with 13 bases between them. The CDR3 sequence is 15 residues long. In the original processing: Counts of nucleated cells, estimated from reference gene primer amplification, were obtained. Repertoires were generated with immunoSEQ multiplex PCR, while TCRdb's copy carries only in-frame clones and drops some. The DNA gave D and trimming, while V, J and clone size come from that table. The sample contains around 50,000 clones, 82% of which appear only once. The chain couples TRBV7-9 to TRBJ1-1; D not resolved. The TCR was taken from an elderly woman with acute or convalescent COVID-19. Sequenced: peripheral blood. The CDR3 DNA is TGTGCCAGCAGCCCCCCGAGCCTCTTGAACACTGAAGCTTTCTTT. It specifies CASSPPSLLNTEAFF.